The clone carrying this T cell receptor beta chain was counted at least ten times. Its specificity is not known. The data are from a study of regulatory T cells in long-lasting Graves disease. Looking at the study overall: Freshly diagnosed Graves' patients had used antithyroid drugs for under 3 months.

Germline CDR1 KGHDR, CDR2 SFDVKD. Trimming at V came to 9 bases and at J to 7 bases, leaving 7 bases not matched to a gene. CDR3 length equals 13 residues. Study conclusions and caveats: TCR diversity was lower in persistent Graves' patients (versus newly diagnosed ones).

iRepertoire HTBI primers and Arm-PCR of CDR3 regions built TCR beta libraries. TCRdb processed the multiplex PCR reads anew with MiXCR; each CDR3 protein has one entry. The top ten clones hold more than 8% of a sample with 510,000 or so distinct CDR3 sequences, around 11% of them seen once. Stated time point: newly diagnosed GD, antithyroid drugs for less than 3 months. PBMC RNA served as the TCR library source. The same data also contributed to another study, on T cells in Graves' hyperthyroidism and ophthalmopathy. That work states: During a first-round RT-PCR of the TCR CDR3, the HTBI primer set was used.

The genes are TRBV24-1 and TRBJ1-5; TRBD1 agrees at 8 bases. The source of this sequence is a woman younger than 45 with Graves disease. The sequenced sample was peripheral blood mononuclear cells (PBMCs), obtained at new diagnosis, from a patient treated with antithyroid drugs. The CDR3 sequence is CATLGQGDQPQHF. The CDR3 DNA is TGTGCCACCCTAGGACAGGGCGACCAGCCCCAGCATTTT.